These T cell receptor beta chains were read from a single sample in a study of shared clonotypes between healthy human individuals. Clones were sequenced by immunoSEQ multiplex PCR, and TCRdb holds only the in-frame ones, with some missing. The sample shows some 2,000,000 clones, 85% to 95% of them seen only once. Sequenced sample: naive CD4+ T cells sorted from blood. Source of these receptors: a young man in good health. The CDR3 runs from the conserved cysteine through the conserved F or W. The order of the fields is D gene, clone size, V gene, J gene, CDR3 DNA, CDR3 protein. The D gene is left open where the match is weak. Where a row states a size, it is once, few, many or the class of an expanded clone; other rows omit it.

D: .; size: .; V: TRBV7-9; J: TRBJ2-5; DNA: TGTGCCAGCAGCTGGGTGGGGGAGACCCAGTACTTC; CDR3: CASSWVGETQYF
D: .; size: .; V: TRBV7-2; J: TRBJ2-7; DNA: TGTGCCAGCAGCCTCCGACAGGTGGCCTACGAGCAGTACTTC; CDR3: CASSLRQVAYEQYF
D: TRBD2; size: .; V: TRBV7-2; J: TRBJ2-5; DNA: TGTGCCAGCAGCTTATCCCTCTCCGGGAGGGCCCGTGAGACCCAGTACTTC; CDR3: CASSLSLSGRARETQYF
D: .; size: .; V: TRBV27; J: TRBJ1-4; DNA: TGTGCCAGCAGTCAAAATGGACAAATTAATGAAAAACTGTTTTTT; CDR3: CASSQNGQINEKLFF
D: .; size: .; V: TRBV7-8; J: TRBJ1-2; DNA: TGTGCCAGCAGCCCCGCGGGGGGCGGTTCTAACTATGGCTACACCTTC; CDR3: CASSPAGGGSNYGYTF
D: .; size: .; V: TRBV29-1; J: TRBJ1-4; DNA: TGCAGCGTTGCCCGGAATAATGAAAAACTGTTTTTT; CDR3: CSVARNNEKLFF
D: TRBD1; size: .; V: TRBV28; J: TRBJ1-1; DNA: TGTGCCAGCAGTCTTAGAGGACAGGGGGCACGGAACACTGAAGCTTTCTTT; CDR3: CASSLRGQGARNTEAFF
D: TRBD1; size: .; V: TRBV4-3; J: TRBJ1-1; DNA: TGCGCCAGCAGCCAAGTGACAGGGGGAATGAACACTGAAGCTTTCTTT; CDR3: CASSQVTGGMNTEAFF
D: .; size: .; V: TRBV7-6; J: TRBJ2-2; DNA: TGTGCCAGCAGCTTAGGCAGACGCCTATCGAACACCGGGGAGCTGTTTTTT; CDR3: CASSLGRRLSNTGELFF
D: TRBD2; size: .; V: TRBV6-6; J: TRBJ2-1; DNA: TGTGCCAGCAGTTACCCCGCGGGGGCCTACAATGAGCAGTTCTTC; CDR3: CASSYPAGAYNEQFF
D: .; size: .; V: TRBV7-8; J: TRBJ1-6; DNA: TGTGCCAGCAGACCCCAGGGGTCTAATTCACCCCTCCACTTT; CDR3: CASRPQGSNSPLHF
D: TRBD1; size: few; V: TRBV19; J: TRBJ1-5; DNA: TGTGCCAGTAGTCCCAGACAGGGGAGTTCTCAGCCCCAGCATTTT; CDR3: CASSPRQGSSQPQHF
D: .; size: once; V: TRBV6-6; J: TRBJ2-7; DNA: TGTGCCAGCAGTTACCTACGGGCCTACGAGCAGTACTTC; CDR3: CASSYLRAYEQYF
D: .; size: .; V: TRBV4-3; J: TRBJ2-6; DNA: TGCGCCAGCAGCCAAGAGGGGAGGAACGTCCTGACTTTC; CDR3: CASSQEGRNVLTF
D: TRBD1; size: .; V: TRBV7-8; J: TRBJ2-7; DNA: TGTGCCAGCAGCCGTGACAGGGGTAGCCTTCCGGATGCCTACGAGCAGTACTTC; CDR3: CASSRDRGSLPDAYEQYF
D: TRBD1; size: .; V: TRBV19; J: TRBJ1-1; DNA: TGTGCCAGTAGTATAATGACAGGGAGTACAAACACTGAAGCTTTCTTT; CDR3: CASSIMTGSTNTEAFF
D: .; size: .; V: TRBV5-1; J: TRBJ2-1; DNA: TGCGCCAGCAGCTCCGCCGGACCACACTACAATGAGCAGTTCTTC; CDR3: CASSSAGPHYNEQFF
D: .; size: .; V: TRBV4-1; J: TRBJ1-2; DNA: TGCGCCAGCAGCCAACCGGACAGCGCAAACTATGGCTACACCTTC; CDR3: CASSQPDSANYGYTF
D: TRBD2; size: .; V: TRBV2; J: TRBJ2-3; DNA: TGTGCCAGCAGTTCCCGCGAACTAGCGGGAGACGATACGCAGTATTTT; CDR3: CASSSRELAGDDTQYF
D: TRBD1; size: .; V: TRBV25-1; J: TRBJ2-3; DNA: TGTGCCAGCAGTGGGACAGGGGGATCATCAGATACGCAGTATTTT; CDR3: CASSGTGGSSDTQYF
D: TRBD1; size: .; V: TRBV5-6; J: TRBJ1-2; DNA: TGTGCCAGCTCCCCAGGGGGCGTCTATGGCTACACCTTC; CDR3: CASSPGGVYGYTF
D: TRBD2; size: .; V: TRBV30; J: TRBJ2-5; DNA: TGTGCCTGGACCCGTCGGGGGGATGTAGGAGAGACCCAGTACTTC; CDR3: CAWTRRGDVGETQYF
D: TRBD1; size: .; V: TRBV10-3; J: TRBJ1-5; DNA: TGTGCCATCAGTGGCAGGGGGGACAATCAGCCCCAGCATTTT; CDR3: CAISGRGDNQPQHF
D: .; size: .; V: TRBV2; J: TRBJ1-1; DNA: TGTGCCAGCAGTGCCCAGACTGAAGCTTTCTTT; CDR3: CASSAQTEAFF
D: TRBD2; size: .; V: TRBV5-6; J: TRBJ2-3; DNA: TGTGCCAGCAGCTTGAAGCGGGAGGATTTTTGGTATAGCACAGATACGCAGTATTTT; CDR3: CASSLKREDFWYSTDTQYF
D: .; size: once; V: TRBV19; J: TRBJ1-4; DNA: TGTGCCAGTACCAGGGCCAATGAAAAACTGTTTTTT; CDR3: CASTRANEKLFF
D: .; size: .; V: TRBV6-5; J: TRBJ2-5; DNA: TGTGCCAGCAGTTACGGGCAGAGTGGGACCCAGTACTTC; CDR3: CASSYGQSGTQYF
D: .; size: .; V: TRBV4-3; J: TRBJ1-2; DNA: TGCGCCAGCAGCCAAGCAGACTATGGCTACACCTTC; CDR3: CASSQADYGYTF
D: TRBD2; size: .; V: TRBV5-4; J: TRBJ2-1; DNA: TGTGCCAGCAGCTTAGCGGGACTAGCGGGAGGGAGCTCCTACAATGAGCAGTTCTTC; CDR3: CASSLAGLAGGSSYNEQFF
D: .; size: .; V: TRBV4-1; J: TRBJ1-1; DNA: TGCGCCAGCAGCCCCCCCTTGGCAGGCGGAAGGAACACTGAAGCTTTCTTT; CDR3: CASSPPLAGGRNTEAFF
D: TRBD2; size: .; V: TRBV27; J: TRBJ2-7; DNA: TGTGCCAGCAGTTGGGCGGGAGGGGAAACCTACGAGCAGTACTTC; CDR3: CASSWAGGETYEQYF